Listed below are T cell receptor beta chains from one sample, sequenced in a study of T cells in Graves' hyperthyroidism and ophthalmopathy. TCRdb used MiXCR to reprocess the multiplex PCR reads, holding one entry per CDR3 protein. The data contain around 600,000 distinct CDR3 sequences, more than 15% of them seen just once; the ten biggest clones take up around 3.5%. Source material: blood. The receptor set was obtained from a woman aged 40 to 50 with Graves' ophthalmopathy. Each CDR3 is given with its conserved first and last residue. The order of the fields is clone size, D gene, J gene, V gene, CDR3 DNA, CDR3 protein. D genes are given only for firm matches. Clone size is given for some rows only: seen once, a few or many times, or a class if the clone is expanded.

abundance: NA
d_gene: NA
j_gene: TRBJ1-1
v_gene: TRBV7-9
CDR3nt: TGTGCCAGCAGCTTCGGACAACCTTATACTGAAGCTTTCTTT
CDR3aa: CASSFGQPYTEAFF

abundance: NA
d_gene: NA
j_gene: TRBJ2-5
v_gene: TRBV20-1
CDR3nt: TGCAGTGCTAGAGATCTCAGCTACGACCGTGAGGTTTCCCAGTACTTC
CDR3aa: CSARDLSYDREVSQYF

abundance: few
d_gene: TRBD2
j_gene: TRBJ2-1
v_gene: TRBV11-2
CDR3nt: TGTGCCAGCAGCTGGCGACTAGCGGGAGGTATTGATGAGCAGTTCTTC
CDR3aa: CASSWRLAGGIDEQFF

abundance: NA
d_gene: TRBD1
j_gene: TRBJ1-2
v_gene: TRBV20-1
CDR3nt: TGCAGTGCGACGGACAGGGGCTATGGCTACACCTTC
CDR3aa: CSATDRGYGYTF

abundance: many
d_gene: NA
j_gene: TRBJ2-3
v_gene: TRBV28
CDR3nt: TGTGCCAGCAGTTCGGGCACAGATACGCAGTATTTT
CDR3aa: CASSSGTDTQYF

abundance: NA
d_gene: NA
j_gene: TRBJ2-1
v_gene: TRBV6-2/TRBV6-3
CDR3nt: TGTGCCAGCACCCAAACGGACGGTCTGGGGCAGTTCTTC
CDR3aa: CASTQTDGLGQFF

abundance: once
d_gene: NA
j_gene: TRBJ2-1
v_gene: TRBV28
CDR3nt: TGTGCCAGCAGTTTAATGGGTTACTACAATGAGCAGTTCTTC
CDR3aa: CASSLMGYYNEQFF

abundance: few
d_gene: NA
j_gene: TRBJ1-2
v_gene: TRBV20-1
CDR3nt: TGCAGTGCTTACGATGGCCCCAGGGTTGATGGCTACACCTTC
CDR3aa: CSAYDGPRVDGYTF

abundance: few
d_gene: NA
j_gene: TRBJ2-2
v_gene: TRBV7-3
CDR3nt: TGTGCCAGCAGCCCCCACCGGGAGACCACCGGGGAGCTGTTTTTT
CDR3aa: CASSPHRETTGELFF

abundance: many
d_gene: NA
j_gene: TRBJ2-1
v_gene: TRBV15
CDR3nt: TGTGCCACCAGCCGATTGTACTCGGAGGATGAGCAGTTCTTC
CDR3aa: CATSRLYSEDEQFF

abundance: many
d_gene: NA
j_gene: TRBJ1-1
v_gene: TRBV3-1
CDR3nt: TGTGCCAGCAGCCACAGACAGATGAACACTGAAGCTTTCTTT
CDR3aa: CASSHRQMNTEAFF

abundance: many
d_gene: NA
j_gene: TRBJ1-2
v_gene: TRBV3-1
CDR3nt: TGTGCCAGCAGCCAAGATTGGGGGGCTCAGGATGGCTACACCTTC
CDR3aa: CASSQDWGAQDGYTF

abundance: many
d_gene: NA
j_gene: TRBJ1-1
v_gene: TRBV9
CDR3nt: TGTGCCAGCAGCGTCCGACCGGGGACGGGAACTGAAGCTTTCTTT
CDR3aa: CASSVRPGTGTEAFF

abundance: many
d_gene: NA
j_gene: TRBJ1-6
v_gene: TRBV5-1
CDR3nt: TGCGCCAGCAGCTTACAGGGAGCGAATTCACCCCTCCACTTT
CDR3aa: CASSLQGANSPLHF

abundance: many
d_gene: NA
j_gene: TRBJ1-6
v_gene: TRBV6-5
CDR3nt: TGTGCCAGCAGTTACTCCTATGGACGGAGCGATAATTCACCCCTCCACTTT
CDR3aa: CASSYSYGRSDNSPLHF

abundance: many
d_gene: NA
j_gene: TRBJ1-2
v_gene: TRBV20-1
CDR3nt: TGCAGTGCTCGACGGACGGATGGCTACACCTTC
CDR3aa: CSARRTDGYTF

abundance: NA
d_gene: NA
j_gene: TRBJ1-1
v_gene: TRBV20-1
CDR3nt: TGCAGTGCTAGAGTTCGTTGGATGAACACTGAAGCTTTCTTT
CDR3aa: CSARVRWMNTEAFF

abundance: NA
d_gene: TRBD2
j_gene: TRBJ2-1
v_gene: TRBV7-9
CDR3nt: TGTGCCAGCAGCGTATCCGGACTAGCGGGGAGGGATGAGCAGTTCTTC
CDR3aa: CASSVSGLAGRDEQFF

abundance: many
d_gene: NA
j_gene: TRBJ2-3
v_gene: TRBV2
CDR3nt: TGTGCCATGGATACGCAGTATTTT
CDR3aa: CAMDTQYF

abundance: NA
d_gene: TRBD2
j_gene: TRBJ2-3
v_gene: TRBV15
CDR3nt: TGTGCCACCAGCAGCTTTCCTAGAGGACTAGCGGGGGAACAAGGTACGCAGTATTTT
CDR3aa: CATSSFPRGLAGEQGTQYF

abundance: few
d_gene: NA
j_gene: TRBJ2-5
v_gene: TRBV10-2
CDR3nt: TGCGCCAGCAGACAGGGAGGGGGAAAGACCCAGTACTTC
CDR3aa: CASRQGGGKTQYF

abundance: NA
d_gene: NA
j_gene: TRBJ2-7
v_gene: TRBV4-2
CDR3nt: TGTGCCAGCAGCCAAGGACTAGTAGGTATCTACGAGCAGTACTTC
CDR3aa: CASSQGLVGIYEQYF

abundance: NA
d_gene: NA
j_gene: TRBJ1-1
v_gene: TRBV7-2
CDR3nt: TGTGCCAGCAGCTCCCAGTCAATGGTTAACACTGAAGCTTTCTTT
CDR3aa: CASSSQSMVNTEAFF

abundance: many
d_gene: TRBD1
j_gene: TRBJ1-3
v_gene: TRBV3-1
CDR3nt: TGTGCCAGCAGCTTCCGGGACAGGGGAGACACCATATATTTT
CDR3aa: CASSFRDRGDTIYF

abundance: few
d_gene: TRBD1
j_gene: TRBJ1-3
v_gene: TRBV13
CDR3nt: TGTGCCAGCAGGCTGGACAGGGGGAACACCATATATTTT
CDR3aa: CASRLDRGNTIYF

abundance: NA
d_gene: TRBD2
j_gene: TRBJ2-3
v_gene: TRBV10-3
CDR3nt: TGTGCCATCAGTGATTCGCCGGGACTAGATACAGATACGCAGTATTTT
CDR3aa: CAISDSPGLDTDTQYF

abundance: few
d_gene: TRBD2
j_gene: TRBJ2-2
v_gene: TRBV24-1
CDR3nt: TGTGCCACCAGTGATTTGCGGACTAGCGGGGGCAACACCGGGGAGCTGTTTTTT
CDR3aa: CATSDLRTSGGNTGELFF

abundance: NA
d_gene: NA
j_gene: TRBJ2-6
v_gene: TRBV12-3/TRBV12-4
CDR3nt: TGTGCCAGCAGTTTAGCGCCCCGGACAACTGGGGCCAACGTCCTGACTTTC
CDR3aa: CASSLAPRTTGANVLTF

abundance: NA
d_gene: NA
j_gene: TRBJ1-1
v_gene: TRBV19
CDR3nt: TGTGCCAGTAGTATCGGAGACATAAACACTGAAGCTTTCTTT
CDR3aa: CASSIGDINTEAFF

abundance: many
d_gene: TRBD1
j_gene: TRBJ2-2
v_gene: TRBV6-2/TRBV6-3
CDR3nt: TGTGCCAGCAGTTTTTTCCGGGACAGGGGGCGGATAGCCATCCGACTACCGAACACCGGGGAGCTGTTTTTT
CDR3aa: CASSFFRDRGRIAIRLPNTGELFF

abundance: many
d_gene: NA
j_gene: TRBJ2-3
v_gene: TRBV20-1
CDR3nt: TGCAGTGCTAGTAGGGGCCCCCTAGACACAGATACGCAGTATTTT
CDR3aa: CSASRGPLDTDTQYF

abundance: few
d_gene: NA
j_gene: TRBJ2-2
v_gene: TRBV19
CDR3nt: TGTGCCAGTAGTCTCTTGGGGGGCACCGGGGAGCTGTTTTTT
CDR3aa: CASSLLGGTGELFF

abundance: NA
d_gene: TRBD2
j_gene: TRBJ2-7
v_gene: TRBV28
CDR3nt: TGTGCCACCCACGTTAGCGGGAGGAGTTACGAGCAGTACTTC
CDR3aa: CATHVSGRSYEQYF

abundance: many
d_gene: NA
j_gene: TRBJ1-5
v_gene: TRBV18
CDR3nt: TGTGCCAGCTCACCCGGACACCTCCATCAGCCCCAGCATTTT
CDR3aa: CASSPGHLHQPQHF

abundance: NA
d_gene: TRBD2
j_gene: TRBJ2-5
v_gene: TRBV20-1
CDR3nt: TGCAGTGCCAGACTAGCGGGGGGAGAAGAGACCCAGTACTTC
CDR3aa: CSARLAGGEETQYF

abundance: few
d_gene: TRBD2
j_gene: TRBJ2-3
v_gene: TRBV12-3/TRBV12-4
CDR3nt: TGTGCCAGCAAATCGGGGGGCGGGGGGATGGCAGATACGCAGTATTTT
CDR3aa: CASKSGGGGMADTQYF

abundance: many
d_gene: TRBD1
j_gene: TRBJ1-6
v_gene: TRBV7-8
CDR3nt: TGTGCCAGCAGCCCGGACAGGGCGGGGAATTCACCCCTCCACTTT
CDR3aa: CASSPDRAGNSPLHF

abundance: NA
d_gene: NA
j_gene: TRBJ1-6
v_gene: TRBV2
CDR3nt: TGTGCCAGCAGCCTCTCCCTGGATTCACCCCTCCACTTT
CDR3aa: CASSLSLDSPLHF

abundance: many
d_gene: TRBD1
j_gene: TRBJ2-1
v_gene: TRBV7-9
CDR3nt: TGTGCCAGCAGATACCTTGACGGACAGGGGGCGAAAAATGAGCAGTTCTTC
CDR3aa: CASRYLDGQGAKNEQFF

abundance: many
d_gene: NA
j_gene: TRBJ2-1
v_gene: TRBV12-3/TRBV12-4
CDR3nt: TGTGCCAGCCGATCGGACGGTCCCTACAATGAGCAGTTCTTC
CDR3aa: CASRSDGPYNEQFF

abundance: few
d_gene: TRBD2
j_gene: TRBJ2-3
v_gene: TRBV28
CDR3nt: TGTGCCAGCAGTTCCGGGACTAGCGGGAGGGCCCTGACAGATACGCAGTATTTT
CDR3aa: CASSSGTSGRALTDTQYF

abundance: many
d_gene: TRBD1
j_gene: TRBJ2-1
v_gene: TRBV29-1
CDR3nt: TGCAGCGTTGCTAAGGGGGCGTCTCCTAGAGGATACAATGAGCAGTTCTTC
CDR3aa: CSVAKGASPRGYNEQFF

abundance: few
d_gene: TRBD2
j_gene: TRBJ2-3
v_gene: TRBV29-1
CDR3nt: TGCAGCGTGGGTCAAGAACTAGCGGTGCGAGATACGCAGTATTTT
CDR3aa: CSVGQELAVRDTQYF

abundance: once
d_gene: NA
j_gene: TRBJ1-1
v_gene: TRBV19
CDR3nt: TGTGCCAGTAGTATAGGCGCCGCTAGCACTGAAGCTTTCTTT
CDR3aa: CASSIGAASTEAFF

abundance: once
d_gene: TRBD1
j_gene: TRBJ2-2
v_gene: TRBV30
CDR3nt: TGTGCCTGGAGTGTACCTAGGACAGGGGTGGGCACCGGGGAGCTGTTTTTT
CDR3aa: CAWSVPRTGVGTGELFF

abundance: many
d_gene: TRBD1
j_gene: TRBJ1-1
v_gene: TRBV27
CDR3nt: TGTGCCAGCAGTTTATACAGGGGGCGGATGGACACTGAAGCTTTCTTT
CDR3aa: CASSLYRGRMDTEAFF

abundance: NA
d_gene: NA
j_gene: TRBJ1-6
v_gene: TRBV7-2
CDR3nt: TGTGCCAGCAGCTTAGTAAGCATAAGCAATTCACCCCTCCACTTT
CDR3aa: CASSLVSISNSPLHF

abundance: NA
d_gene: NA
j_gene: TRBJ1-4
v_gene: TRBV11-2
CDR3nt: TGTGCCAACAGCTCCGGGACGATTGAAAAACTGTTTTTT
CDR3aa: CANSSGTIEKLFF

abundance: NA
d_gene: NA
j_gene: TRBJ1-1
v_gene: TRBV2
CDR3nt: TGTGCCAGCAGTGTTTTGGGACACGGCACTGAAGCTTTCTTT
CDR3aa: CASSVLGHGTEAFF

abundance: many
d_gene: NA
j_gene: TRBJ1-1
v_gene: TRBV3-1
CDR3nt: TGTGCCAGCAGCCCCCTGAATTCCGGGACTGAAGCTTTCTTT
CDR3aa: CASSPLNSGTEAFF

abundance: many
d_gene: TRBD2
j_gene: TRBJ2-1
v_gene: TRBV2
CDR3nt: TGTGCCAGCAGTACCCCGGGACTAGCGGGACGGGCCTTTTACAATGAGCAGTTCTTC
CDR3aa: CASSTPGLAGRAFYNEQFF

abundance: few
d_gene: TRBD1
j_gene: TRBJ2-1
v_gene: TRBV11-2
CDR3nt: TGTGCCAACAGCACCAGGACAGGGGGCAACGTAGATGAGCAGTTCTTC
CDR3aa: CANSTRTGGNVDEQFF

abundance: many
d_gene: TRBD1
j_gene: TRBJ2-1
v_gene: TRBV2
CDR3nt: TGTGCCAGCGACAGGGGGGGATCCTACAATGAGCAGTTCTTC
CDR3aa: CASDRGGSYNEQFF

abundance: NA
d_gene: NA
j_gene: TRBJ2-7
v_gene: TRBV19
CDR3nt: TGTGCCAGTAGTTTATTACAGGGCGACGAGCAGTACTTC
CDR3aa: CASSLLQGDEQYF

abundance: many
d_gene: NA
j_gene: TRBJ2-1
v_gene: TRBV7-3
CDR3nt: TGTGCCAGCAGCATAGGCAATGAGCAGTTCTTC
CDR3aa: CASSIGNEQFF

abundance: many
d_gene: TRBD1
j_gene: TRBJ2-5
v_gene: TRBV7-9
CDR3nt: TGTGCCAGCAGCCCGAGGACAGGGGGAGAGACCCAGTACTTC
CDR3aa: CASSPRTGGETQYF

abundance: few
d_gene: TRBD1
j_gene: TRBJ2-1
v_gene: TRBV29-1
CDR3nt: TGCAGCGACCGGGACAGGGATTACCCTCCCAATGAGCAGTTCTTC
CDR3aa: CSDRDRDYPPNEQFF

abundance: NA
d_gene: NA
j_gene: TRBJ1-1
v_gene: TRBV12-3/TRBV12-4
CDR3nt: TGTGCCAGCAGTTTAGAACTTACCCACACTTTCTTT
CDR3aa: CASSLELTHTFF

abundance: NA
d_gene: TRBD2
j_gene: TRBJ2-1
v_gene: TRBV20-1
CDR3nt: TGCAGTGCAAAAAAGGATTGGACTAGCGGGAGCTTTGATGAGCAGTTCTTC
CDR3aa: CSAKKDWTSGSFDEQFF

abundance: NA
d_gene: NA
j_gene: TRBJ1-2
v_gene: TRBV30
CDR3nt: TGTGCCTGGACGGTGGGCGCGGAGGGCTACACCTTC
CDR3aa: CAWTVGAEGYTF